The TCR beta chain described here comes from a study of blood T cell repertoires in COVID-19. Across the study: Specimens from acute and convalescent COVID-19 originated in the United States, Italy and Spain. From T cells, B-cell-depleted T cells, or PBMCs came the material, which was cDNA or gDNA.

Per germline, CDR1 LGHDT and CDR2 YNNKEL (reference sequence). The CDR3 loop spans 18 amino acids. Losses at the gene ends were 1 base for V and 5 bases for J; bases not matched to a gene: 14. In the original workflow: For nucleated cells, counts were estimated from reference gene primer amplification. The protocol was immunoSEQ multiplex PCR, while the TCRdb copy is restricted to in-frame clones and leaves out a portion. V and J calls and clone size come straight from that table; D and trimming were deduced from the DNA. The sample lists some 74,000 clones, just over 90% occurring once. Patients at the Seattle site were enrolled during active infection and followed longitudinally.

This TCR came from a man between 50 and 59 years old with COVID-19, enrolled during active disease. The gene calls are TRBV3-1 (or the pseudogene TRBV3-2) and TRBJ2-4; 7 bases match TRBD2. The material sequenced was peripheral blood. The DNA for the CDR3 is TGTGCCAGCAGCCAAGTTGGCATCTGGCGGGAGAAGGAAAACATTCAGTACTTC. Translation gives CASSQVGIWREKENIQYF.